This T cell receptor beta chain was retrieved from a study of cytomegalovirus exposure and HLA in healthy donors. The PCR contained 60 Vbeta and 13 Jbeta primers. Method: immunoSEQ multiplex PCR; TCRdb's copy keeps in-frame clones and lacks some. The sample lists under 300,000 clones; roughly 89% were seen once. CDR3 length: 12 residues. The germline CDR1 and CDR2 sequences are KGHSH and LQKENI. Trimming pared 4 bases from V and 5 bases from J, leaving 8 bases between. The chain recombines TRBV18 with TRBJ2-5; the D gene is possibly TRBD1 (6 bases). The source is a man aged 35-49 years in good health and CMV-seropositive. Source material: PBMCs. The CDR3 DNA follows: TGTGCCAGCTCACTTGACAGGGAGACCCAGTACTTC. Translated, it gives CASSLDRETQYF.